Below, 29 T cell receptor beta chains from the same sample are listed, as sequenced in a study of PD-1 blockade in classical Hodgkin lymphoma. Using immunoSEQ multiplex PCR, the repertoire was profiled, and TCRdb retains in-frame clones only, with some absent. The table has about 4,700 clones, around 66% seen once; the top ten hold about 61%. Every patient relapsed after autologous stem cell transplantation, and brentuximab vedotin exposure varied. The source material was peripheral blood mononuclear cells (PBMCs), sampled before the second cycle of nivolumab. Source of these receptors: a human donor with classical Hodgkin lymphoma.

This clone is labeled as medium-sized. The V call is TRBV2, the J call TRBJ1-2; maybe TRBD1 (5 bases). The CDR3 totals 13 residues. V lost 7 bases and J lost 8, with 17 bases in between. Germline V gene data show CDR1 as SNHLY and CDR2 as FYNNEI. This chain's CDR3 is CASTPTGVRGYTF. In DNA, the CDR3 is TGTGCCAGCACCCCTACGGGGGTACGGGGCTACACCTTC.

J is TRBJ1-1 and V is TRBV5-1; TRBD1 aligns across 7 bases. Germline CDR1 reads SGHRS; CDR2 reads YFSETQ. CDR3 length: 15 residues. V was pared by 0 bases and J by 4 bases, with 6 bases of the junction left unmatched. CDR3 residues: CASSLEQGLITEAFF. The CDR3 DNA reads TGCGCCAGCAGCTTGGAACAGGGGCTTATCACTGAAGCTTTCTTT.

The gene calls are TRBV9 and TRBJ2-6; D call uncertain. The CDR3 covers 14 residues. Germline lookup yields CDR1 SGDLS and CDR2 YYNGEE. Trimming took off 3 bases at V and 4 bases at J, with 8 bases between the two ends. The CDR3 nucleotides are TGTGCCAGCAGCGGGTCCGAGGGGGCCAACGTCCTGACTTTC. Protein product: CASSGSEGANVLTF.

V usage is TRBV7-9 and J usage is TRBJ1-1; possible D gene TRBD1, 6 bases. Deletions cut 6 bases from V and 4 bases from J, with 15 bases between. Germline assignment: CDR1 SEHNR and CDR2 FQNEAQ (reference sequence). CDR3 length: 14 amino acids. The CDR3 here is CASRSRTEFTEAFF. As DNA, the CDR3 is TGTGCCAGCAGGTCGAGGACAGAATTCACTGAAGCTTTCTTT.

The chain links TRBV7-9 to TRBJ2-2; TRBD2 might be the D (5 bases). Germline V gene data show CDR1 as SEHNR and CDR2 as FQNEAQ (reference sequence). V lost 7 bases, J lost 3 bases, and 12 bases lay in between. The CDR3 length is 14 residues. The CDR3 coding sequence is TGTGCCAGCACCTTTGACTATTACACCGGGGAGCTGTTTTTT. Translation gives CASTFDYYTGELFF.

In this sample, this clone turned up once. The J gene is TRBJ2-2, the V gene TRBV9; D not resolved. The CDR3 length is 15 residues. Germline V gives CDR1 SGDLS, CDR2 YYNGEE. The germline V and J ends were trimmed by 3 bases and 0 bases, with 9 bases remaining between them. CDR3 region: CASSGALANTGELFF. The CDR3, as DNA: TGTGCCAGCAGCGGGGCGCTCGCGAACACCGGGGAGCTGTTTTTT. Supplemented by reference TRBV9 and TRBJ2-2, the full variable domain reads DSGVTQTPKHLITATGQRVTLRCSPRSGDLSVYWYQQSLDQGLQFLIQYYNGEERAKGNILERFSAQQFPDLHSELNLSSLELGDSALYFCASSGALANTGELFFGEGSRLTVL.

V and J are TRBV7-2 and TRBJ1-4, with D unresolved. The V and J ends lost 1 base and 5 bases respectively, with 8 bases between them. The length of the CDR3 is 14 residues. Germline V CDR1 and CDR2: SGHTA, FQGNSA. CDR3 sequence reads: CASSLGTGNEKLFF. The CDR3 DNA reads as TGTGCCAGCAGCTTAGGGACGGGGAATGAAAAACTGTTTTTT. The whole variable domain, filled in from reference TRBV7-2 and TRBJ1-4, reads GAGVSQSPSNKVTEKGKDVELRCDPISGHTALYWYRQSLGQGLEFLIYFQGNSAPDKSGLPSDRFSAERTGGSVSTLTIQRTQQEDSAVYLCASSLGTGNEKLFFGSGTQLSVL.

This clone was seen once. CDR3 sequence: CASSLEVPGATDTQYF. CDR3 DNA sequence: TGCGCCAGCAGCTTGGAAGTTCCGGGGGCCACAGATACGCAGTATTTT. The chain links TRBV5-1 to TRBJ2-3; D may be TRBD1 or TRBD2 (6 bases each). The CDR3 contains 16 residues. From germline, CDR1 is SGHRS and CDR2 YFSETQ. Trimming left V 0 bases short and J 2 bases short, with 13 bases between.

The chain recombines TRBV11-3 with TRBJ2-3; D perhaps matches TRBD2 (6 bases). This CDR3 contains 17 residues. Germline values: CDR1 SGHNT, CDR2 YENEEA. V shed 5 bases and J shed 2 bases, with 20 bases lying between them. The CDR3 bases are TGTGCCAGCAGCCTGGGGGTTAGCGGATACTCCACAGATACGCAGTATTTT. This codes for CASSLGVSGYSTDTQYF.

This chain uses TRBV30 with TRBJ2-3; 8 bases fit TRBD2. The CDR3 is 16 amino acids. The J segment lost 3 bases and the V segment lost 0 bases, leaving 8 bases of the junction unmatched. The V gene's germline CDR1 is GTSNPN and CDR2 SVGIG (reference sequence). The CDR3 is CAWSVNGGGRTDTQYF. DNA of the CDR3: TGTGCCTGGAGTGTAAACGGGGGGGGAAGAACAGATACGCAGTATTTT.

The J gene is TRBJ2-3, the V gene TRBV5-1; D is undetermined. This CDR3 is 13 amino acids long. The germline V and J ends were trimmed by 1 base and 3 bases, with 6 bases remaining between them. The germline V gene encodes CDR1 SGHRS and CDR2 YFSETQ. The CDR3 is CASSLSVTDTQYF. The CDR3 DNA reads TGCGCCAGCAGCTTGTCGGTGACAGATACGCAGTATTTT.

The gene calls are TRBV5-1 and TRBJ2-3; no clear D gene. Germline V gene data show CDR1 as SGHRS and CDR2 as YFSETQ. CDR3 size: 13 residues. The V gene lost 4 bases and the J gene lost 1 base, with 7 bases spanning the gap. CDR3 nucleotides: TGCGCCAGCAGCGCCCAGGGCACAGATACGCAGTATTTT. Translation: CASSAQGTDTQYF.

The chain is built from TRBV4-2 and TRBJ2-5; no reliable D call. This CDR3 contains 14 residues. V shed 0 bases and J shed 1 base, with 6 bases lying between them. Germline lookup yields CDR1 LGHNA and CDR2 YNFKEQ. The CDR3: CASSQEALQETQYF. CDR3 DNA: TGTGCCAGCAGCCAAGAAGCGCTCCAAGAGACCCAGTACTTC.

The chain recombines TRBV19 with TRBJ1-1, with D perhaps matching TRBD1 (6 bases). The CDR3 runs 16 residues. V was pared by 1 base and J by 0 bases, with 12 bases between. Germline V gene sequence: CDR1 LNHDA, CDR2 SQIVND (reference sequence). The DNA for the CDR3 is TGTGCCAGTAGTATAGGAGGGGGGATGATGAACACTGAAGCTTTCTTT. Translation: CASSIGGGMMNTEAFF.

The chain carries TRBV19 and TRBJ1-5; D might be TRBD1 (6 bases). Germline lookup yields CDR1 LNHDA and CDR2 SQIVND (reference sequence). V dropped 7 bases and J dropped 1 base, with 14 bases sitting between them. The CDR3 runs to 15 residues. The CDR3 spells CASTPGVGSNQPQHF. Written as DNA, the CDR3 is TGTGCCAGTACCCCAGGGGTAGGGAGCAATCAGCCCCAGCATTTT. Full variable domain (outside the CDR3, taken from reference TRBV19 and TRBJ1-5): DGGITQSPKYLFRKEGQNVTLSCEQNLNHDAMYWYRQDPGQGLRLIYYSQIVNDFQKGDIAEGYSVSREKKESFPLTVTSAQKNPTAFYLCASTPGVGSNQPQHFGDGTRLSIL.

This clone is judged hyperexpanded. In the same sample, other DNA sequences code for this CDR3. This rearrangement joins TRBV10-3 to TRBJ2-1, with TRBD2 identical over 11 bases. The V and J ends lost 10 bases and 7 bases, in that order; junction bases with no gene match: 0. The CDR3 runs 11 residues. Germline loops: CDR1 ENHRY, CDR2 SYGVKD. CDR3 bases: TGTGCCACTAGCGGGGGGAATGAGCAGTTCTTC. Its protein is CATSGGNEQFF.

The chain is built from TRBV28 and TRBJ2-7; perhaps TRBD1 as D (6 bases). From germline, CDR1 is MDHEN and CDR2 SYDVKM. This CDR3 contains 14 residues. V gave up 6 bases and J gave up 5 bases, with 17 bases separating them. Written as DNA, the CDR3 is TGTGCCAGCAGCCGAACCCAGGGGCCCCACGAGCAGTACTTC. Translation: CASSRTQGPHEQYF.

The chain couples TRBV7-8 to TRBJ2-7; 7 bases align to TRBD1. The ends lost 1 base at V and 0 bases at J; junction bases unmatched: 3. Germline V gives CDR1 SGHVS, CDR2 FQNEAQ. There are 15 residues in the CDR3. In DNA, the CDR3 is TGTGCCAGCAGCTTAGAGGGGGCCTCCTCCTACGAGCAGTACTTC. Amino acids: CASSLEGASSYEQYF. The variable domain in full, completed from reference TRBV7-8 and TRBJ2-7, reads GAGVSQSPRYKVAKRGQDVALRCDPISGHVSLFWYQQALGQGPEFLTYFQNEAQLDKSGLPSDRFFAERPEGSVSTLKIQRTQQEDSAVYLCASSLEGASSYEQYFGPGTRLTVT.

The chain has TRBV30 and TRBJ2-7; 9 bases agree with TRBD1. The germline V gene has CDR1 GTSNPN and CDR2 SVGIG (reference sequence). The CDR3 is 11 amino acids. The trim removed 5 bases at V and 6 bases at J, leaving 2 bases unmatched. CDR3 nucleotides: TGTGCCTGGTGGGACAGGGCCGAGCAGTACTTC. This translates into CAWWDRAEQYF.

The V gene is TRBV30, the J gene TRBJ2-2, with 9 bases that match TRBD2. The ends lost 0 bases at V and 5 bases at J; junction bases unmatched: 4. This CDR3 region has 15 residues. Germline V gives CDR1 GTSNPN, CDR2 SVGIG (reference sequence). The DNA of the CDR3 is TGTGCCTGGAGTGTACCCAGCGGGGGGACCGGGGAGCTGTTTTTT. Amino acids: CAWSVPSGGTGELFF.

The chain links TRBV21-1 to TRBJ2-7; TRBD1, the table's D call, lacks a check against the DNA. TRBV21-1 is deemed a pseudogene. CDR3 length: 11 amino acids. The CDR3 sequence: CASSIHYEQYF. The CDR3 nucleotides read TGTGCCAGCAGCATTCACTACGAGCAGTACTTC.

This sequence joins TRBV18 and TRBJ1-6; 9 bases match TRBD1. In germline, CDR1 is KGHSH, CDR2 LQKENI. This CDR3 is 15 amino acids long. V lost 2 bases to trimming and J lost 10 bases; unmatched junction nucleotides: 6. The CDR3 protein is CASSPSGQGQSPLHF. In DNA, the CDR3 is TGTGCCAGCTCACCATCGGGACAGGGTCAATCACCCCTCCACTTT.

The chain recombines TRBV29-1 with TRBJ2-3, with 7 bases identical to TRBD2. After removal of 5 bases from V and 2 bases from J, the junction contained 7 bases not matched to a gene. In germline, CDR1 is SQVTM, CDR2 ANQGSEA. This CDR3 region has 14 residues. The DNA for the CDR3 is TGCAGCGTTAGGGAGGGGATTGTCACAGATACGCAGTATTTT. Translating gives CSVREGIVTDTQYF.

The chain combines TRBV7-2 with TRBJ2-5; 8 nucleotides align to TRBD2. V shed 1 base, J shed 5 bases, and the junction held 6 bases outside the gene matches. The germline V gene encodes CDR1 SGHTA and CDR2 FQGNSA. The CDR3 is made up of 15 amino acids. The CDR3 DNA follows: TGTGCCAGCAGCTTAGGCAGCGGGGGTTGGGAGACCCAGTACTTC. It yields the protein CASSLGSGGWETQYF.

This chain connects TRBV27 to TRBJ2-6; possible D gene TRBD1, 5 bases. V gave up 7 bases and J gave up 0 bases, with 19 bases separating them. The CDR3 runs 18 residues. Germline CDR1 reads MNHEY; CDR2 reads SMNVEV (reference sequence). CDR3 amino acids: CASKGRGRASSGANVLTF. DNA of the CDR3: TGTGCCAGCAAAGGAAGGGGCAGGGCTAGCTCTGGGGCCAACGTCCTGACTTTC.

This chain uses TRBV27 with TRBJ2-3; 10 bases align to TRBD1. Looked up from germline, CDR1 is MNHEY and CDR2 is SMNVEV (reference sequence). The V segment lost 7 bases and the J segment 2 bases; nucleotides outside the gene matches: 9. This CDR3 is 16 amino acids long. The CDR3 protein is CASKVGTGDNTDTQYF. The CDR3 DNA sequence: TGTGCCAGCAAGGTGGGGACAGGGGATAACACAGATACGCAGTATTTT.

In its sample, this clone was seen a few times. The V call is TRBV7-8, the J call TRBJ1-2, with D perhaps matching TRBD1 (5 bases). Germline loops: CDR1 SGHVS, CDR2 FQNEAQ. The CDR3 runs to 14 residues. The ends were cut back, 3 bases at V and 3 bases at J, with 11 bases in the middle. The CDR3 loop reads CASSLSQGYYGYTF. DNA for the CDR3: TGTGCCAGCAGCTTGTCGCAGGGTTACTATGGCTACACCTTC.

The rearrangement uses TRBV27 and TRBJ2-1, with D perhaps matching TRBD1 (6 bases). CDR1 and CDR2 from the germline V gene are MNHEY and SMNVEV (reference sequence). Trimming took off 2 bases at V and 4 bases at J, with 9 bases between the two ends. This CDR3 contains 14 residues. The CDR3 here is CASSLATGYNEQFF. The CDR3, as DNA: TGTGCCAGCAGTTTAGCCACAGGGTACAATGAGCAGTTCTTC.

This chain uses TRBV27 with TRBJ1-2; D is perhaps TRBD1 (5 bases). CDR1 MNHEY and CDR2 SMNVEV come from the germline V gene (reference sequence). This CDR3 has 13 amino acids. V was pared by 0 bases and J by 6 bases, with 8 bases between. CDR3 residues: CASSLSRGHGYTF. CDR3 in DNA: TGTGCCAGCAGTTTATCGAGGGGACATGGCTACACCTTC.